Listed below are T cell receptor beta chains from one sample, sequenced in a study of regulatory T cells in long-lasting Graves disease. TCRdb processed the multiplex PCR reads anew with MiXCR; each CDR3 protein has one entry. The sample includes about 210,000 distinct CDR3 sequences, roughly 19% of them seen just once. In addition, the sample was reused for a study of T cells in Graves' hyperthyroidism and ophthalmopathy.

The sequencing used peripheral blood mononuclear cells (PBMCs), collected at new diagnosis, from a patient treated with antithyroid drugs. The receptors were gathered from a woman in her 30s with Graves disease. CDR3s include the opening cysteine and the closing phenylalanine or tryptophan. The order of the fields is V gene, clone size, D gene, J gene, CDR3 DNA, CDR3 protein. A D gene is named only where the DNA matches it firmly. Clone size is not always given. Where it is, it says once, few, many or a class for expanded clones.

>TRBV2|NA|NA|TRBJ2-3
TGTGCCAGCAGTGCGCGGTGGACAGATACGCAGTATTTT
CASSARWTDTQYF
>TRBV12-3/TRBV12-4|many|TRBD1|TRBJ2-5
TGTGCCAGCAGCCCCGACAGGGTCGAATCAGAGACCCAGTACTTC
CASSPDRVESETQYF
>TRBV5-5|many|NA|TRBJ1-6
TGTGCCAGCAGCTCCGGGACACTACATAATTCACCCCTCCACTTT
CASSSGTLHNSPLHF
>TRBV28|many|NA|TRBJ1-6
TGTGCCAGCAGTTTACCCCCTCTCAGGGGTTCACCCCTCCACTTT
CASSLPPLRGSPLHF
>TRBV5-1|few|NA|TRBJ2-7
TGCGCCAGCAGCTTGACAGCGGGTTCCTACGAGCAGTACTTC
CASSLTAGSYEQYF
>TRBV5-1|many|TRBD1|TRBJ1-1
TGCGCCAGCAGCTTGGCCCCTGACAGGGTCGGGAACACTGAAGCTTTCTTT
CASSLAPDRVGNTEAFF
>TRBV27|NA|TRBD1|TRBJ2-7
TGTGCCAGCAGTTGGGACAGGGGGCGCCTCGAGCAGTACTTC
CASSWDRGRLEQYF
>TRBV19|NA|NA|TRBJ1-1
TGTGCCAGTACCTCGAACCGAAGATTCAGGGTGGTTGACACTGAAGCTTTCTTT
CASTSNRRFRVVDTEAFF
>TRBV3-1|many|TRBD1|TRBJ1-4
TGTGCCAGCAGCCAAGATCCGAGGTGGGACAGGGATGAAAAACTGTTTTTT
CASSQDPRWDRDEKLFF
>TRBV11-3|many|TRBD2|TRBJ2-3
TGTGCCAGCAGCCGCTCTAGCGGGAGTAGCACAGATACGCAGTATTTT
CASSRSSGSSTDTQYF
>TRBV10-3|many|NA|TRBJ2-5
TGTGCCATCAAAGGGACGGACCAAGAGACCCAGTACTTC
CAIKGTDQETQYF
>TRBV18|many|NA|TRBJ1-1
TGTGCCAGCTCACCCCGGACCCAGAACACTGAAGCTTTCTTT
CASSPRTQNTEAFF
>TRBV7-6|many|NA|TRBJ1-2
TGTGCCAGCAGTAGAACGGAGGGTCGCGATGGCTACACCTTC
CASSRTEGRDGYTF
>TRBV6-1|many|TRBD1|TRBJ1-1
TGTGCCAGCAGTCGAGGACAGGAGGACACTGAAGCTTTCTTT
CASSRGQEDTEAFF
>TRBV2|many|TRBD1|TRBJ2-7
TGTGCCAGCACCCGAAACCGGGACAGCTACGAGCAGTACTTC
CASTRNRDSYEQYF
>TRBV18|NA|TRBD1|TRBJ2-5
TGTGCCAGCTCACTTACAGGGGGGCAAGAGACCCAGTACTTC
CASSLTGGQETQYF
>TRBV5-1|few|NA|TRBJ1-3
TGCGCCAGCAGCCCAGGTCCCGCTAAGGGCTCTGGAAACACCATATATTTT
CASSPGPAKGSGNTIYF
>TRBV11-3|many|NA|TRBJ2-7
TGTGCCAGCAGCTTGGACACCTACGAGCAGTACTTC
CASSLDTYEQYF
>TRBV2|many|TRBD1|TRBJ1-2
TGTGCCAGCAGTGATCCAGACAGGGACTATGGCTACACCTTC
CASSDPDRDYGYTF
>TRBV20-1|NA|NA|TRBJ1-1
TGCGGTGCTAGGGCCCCTTGGCGAAACACTGAAGCTTTCTTT
CGARAPWRNTEAFF
>TRBV6-1|many|NA|TRBJ1-1
TGTGCCAGCAAAGCGTCGGGACCGTCGAACACTGAAGCTTTCTTT
CASKASGPSNTEAFF
>TRBV20-1|many|NA|TRBJ1-5
TGCAGTGCGGGGCGACAGTACAATCAGCCCCAGCATTTT
CSAGRQYNQPQHF
>TRBV4-1|NA|TRBD1|TRBJ1-3
TGCGCCAGCAGCCAGCCCAGGGGGCCCGGAAACACCATATATTTT
CASSQPRGPGNTIYF
>TRBV19|many|TRBD2|TRBJ2-7
TGTGCCAGTAGTATGCAAGCGGGAGCCCCCTACGAGCAGTACTTC
CASSMQAGAPYEQYF
>TRBV6-5|many|NA|TRBJ2-1
TGTGCCAGCAGTTACTCGGCCCGGATCAGTGAGCAGTTCTTC
CASSYSARISEQFF
>TRBV7-9|many|NA|TRBJ1-6
TGTGCCAGCAGCTTCCTGGACAGTAATAATTCACCCCTCCACTTT
CASSFLDSNNSPLHF
>TRBV4-1|NA|NA|TRBJ2-1
TGCGCCAGCAGCCGGGGGTCGGGGGAGTCGGTTGGGGATGAGCAGTTCTTC
CASSRGSGESVGDEQFF
>TRBV19|many|NA|TRBJ2-2
TGTGCCAGTAGTATTTCTGACGGGACCGGGGAGCTGTTTTTT
CASSISDGTGELFF
>TRBV28|many|NA|TRBJ1-5
TGTGCCAGCAGTTTATCCCCTACACAGCCCCAGCATTTT
CASSLSPTQPQHF
>TRBV30|many|TRBD1|TRBJ1-4
TGTGCCTGGAGTGTAGGGACAGGTGGGATCGGGGAAAAACTGTTTTTT
CAWSVGTGGIGEKLFF
>TRBV4-1|few|TRBD1|TRBJ1-4
TGCGCCAGCAGCCAAGGGTACGGACAGGCCCGTGAAAAACTGTTTTTT
CASSQGYGQAREKLFF
>TRBV12-3/TRBV12-4|NA|TRBD1|TRBJ1-1
TGTGCCAGCAGTTTGGACAGGGGGCAGGACACTGAAGCTTTCTTT
CASSLDRGQDTEAFF
>TRBV5-1|many|NA|TRBJ2-7
TGCGCCAGCAGCTTGGAGGGGCTTTCCTACGAGCAGTACTTC
CASSLEGLSYEQYF
>TRBV28|many|NA|TRBJ2-3
TGTGCCAGCAGTTTCAACAGGGTACAAAATACGCAGTATTTT
CASSFNRVQNTQYF
>TRBV19|many|TRBD2|TRBJ2-1
TGTGCCAGTAGTATTGGCGTCGGCGGGAGGGGGAATGAGCAGTTCTTC
CASSIGVGGRGNEQFF
>TRBV4-2|NA|NA|TRBJ2-7
TGTGCCAGCAGCCAAGATCCCGATCCGAGGGGCGAGCAGTACTTC
CASSQDPDPRGEQYF
>TRBV29-1|many|TRBD1|TRBJ1-1
TGCAGCGTTGAAGGAGTGGACAGGGGTAGAGCTTTCTTT
CSVEGVDRGRAFF
>TRBV3-1|many|NA|TRBJ1-2
TGTGCCAGCAGCCAAGGGACAGCGCTCTATGGCTACACCTTC
CASSQGTALYGYTF
>TRBV6-1|few|TRBD1|TRBJ2-1
TGTGCCAGCATTGGGGACAGGGTGCAGCAGTTCTTC
CASIGDRVQQFF
>TRBV6-1|NA|TRBD1|TRBJ1-5
TGTGCCAGCAGGGACAGGGTTTCTTGGGGTAGCAATCAGCCCCAGCATTTT
CASRDRVSWGSNQPQHF
>TRBV27|many|NA|TRBJ2-1
TGTGCCAGCAGTTTATCGAGGAACAGGGTAACCTACAATGAGCAGTTCTTC
CASSLSRNRVTYNEQFF
>TRBV5-6|many|NA|TRBJ1-2
TGTGCCAGCAGCTGGGGCGGAGCGTGGGATGGCTACACCTTC
CASSWGGAWDGYTF
>TRBV11-2|many|NA|TRBJ1-1
TGTGCCAGCAGCTCCCAGGGCGGGGGCACTGAAGCTTTCTTT
CASSSQGGGTEAFF
>TRBV11-3|many|NA|TRBJ1-3
TGTGCCAGCAGCCCGAGTGAGACCGGAAACACCATATATTTT
CASSPSETGNTIYF
>TRBV5-1|many|TRBD1|TRBJ1-4
TGTGCCAGCAGCCCGACAGGGAGTAATGAAAAACTGTTTTTT
CASSPTGSNEKLFF
>TRBV28|many|NA|TRBJ2-7
TGTGCCAGCAGTTCCAGGGCCCTCTACGAGCAGTACTTC
CASSSRALYEQYF
>TRBV6-1|many|NA|TRBJ1-5
TGTGCCAGCCACTATTCCGTAAGGGAGGGCAATCAGCCCCAGCATTTT
CASHYSVREGNQPQHF
>TRBV2|many|TRBD2|TRBJ2-6
TGTGCCAGCAGTTCCGGGACTAGTCCTTTCTCTGGGGCCAACGTCCTGACTTTC
CASSSGTSPFSGANVLTF
>TRBV19|few|NA|TRBJ1-1
TGTGCCAGTAGTATTTTTGGGAACACTGAAGCTTTCTTT
CASSIFGNTEAFF
>TRBV6-1|few|NA|TRBJ1-5
TGTGCCAGCAGGAAACACAGGGTAAGCAATCAGCCCCAGCATTTT
CASRKHRVSNQPQHF